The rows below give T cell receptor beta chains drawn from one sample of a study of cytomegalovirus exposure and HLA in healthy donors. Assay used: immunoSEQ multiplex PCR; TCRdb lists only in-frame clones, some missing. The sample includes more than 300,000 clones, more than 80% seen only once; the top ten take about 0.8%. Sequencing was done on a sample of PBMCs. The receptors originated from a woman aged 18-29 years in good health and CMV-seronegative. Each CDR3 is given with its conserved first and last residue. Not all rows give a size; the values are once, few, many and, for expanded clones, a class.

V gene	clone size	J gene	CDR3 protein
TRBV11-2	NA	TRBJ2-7	CASSLGLNALYEQYF
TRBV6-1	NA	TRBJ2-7	CASSESRTGTYEQYF
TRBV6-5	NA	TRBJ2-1	CASSPVTGVNEQFF
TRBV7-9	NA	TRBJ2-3	CASHGVRGRRADTQYF
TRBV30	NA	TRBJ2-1	CACLPWTSGSLGDFGGDEQFF
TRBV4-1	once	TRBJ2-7	CASSPLLAGETRAYEQYF
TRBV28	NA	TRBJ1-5	CASSSPSTGNQPQHF
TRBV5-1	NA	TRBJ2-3	CASRPGPGGSTDTQYF
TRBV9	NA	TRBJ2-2	CASRPATKGETGELFF
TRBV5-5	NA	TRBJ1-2	CASSLAPGHDGYTF
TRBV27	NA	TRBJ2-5	CASSFTSTEETQYF
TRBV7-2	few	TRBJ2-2	CASSPGGRENTGELFF
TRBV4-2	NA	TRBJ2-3	CASSQDLTDTQYF
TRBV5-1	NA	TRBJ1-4	CASSAGDLATNEKLFF
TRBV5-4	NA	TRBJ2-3	CASSWDLTTYTQYF
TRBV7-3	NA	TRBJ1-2	CASSFPGVRAYGYTF
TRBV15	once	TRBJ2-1	CATSRTSGRGSYNEQFF
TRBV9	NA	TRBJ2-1	CASSVGSDEQFF
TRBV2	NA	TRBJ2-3	CASSELVQSTDTQYF
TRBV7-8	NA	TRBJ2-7	CASSSYSSYEQYF
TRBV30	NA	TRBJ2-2	CACSSGNTGELFF
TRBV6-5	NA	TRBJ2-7	CASSYGRSFSYEQYF
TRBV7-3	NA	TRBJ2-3	CASSPQAGGGSDTQYF
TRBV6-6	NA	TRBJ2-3	CASSRDRGTDTQYF
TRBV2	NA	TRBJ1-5	CASSARGGNQPQHF
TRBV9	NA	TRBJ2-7	CASSTSSAEQYF
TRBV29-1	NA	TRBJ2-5	CSAGQAQETQYF
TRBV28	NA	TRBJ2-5	CASSPGQIETQYF
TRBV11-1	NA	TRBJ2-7	CASSLSGSPYEQYF
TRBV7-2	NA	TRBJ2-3	CASSSTGTADTQYF
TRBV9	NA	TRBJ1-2	CASTLGTGADYGYTF
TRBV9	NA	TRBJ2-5	CASSPLGTGVKETQYF
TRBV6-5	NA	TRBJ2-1	CASSFWTGGNNEQFF
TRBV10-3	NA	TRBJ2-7	CAISEQGGEQYF
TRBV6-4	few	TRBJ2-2	CASSDGTDTGELFF
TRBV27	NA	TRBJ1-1	CASSFDSRNTEAFF
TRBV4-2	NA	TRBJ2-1	CASSQALARYNEQFF
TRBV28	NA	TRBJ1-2	CASLGWTGDGYTF
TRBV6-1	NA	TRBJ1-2	CASSENLDPLSYGYTF
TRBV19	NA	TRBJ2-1	CASSNRGARDRFF
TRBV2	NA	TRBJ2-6	CASRADRASGANVLTF
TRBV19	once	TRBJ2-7	CASSRSGDQYEQYF
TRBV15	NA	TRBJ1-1	CATSLQGAGTEAFF
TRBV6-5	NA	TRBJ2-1	CASSYPGTSGRIEQFF
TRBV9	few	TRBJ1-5	CASSVGQGSNQPQHF
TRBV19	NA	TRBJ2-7	CASSIEGAGGTVYEQYF
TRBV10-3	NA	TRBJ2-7	CAISEFRQGKGEQYF
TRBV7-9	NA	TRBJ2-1	CASSLELAGVIEQFF
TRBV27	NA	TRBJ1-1	CASSLSPVGEAFF
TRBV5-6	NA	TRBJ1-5	CASSLGGYQPQHF
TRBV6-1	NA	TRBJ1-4	CASNPGTGNEKLFF
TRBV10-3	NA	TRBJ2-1	CAISESTGSEQFF
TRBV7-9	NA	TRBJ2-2	CASLPDRGAVDTGELFF
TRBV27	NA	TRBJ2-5	CASSDRGREETQYF